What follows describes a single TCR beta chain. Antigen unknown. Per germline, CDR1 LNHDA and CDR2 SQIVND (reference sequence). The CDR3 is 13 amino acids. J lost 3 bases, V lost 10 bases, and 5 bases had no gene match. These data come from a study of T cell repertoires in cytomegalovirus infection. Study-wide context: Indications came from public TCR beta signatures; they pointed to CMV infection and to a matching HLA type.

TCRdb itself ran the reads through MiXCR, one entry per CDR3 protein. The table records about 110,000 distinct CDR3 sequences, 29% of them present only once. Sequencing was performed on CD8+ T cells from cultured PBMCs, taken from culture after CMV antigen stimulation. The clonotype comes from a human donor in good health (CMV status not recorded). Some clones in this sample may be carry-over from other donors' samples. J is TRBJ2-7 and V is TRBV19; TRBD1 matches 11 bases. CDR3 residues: CATTGTGGYEQYF. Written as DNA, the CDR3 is TGTGCCACCACCGGGACAGGGGGCTACGAGCAGTACTTC.